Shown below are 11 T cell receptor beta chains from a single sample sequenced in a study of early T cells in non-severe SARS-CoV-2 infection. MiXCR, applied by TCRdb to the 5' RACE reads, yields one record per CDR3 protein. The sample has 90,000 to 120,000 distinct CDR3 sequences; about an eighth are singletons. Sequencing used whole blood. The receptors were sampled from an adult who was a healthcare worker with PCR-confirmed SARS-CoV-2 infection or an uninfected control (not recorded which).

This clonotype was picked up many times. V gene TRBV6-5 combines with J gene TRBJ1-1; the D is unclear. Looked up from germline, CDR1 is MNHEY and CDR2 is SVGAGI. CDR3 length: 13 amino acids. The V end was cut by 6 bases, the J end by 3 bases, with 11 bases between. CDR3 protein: CASRNEGYTEAFF. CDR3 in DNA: TGTGCCAGCAGGAATGAGGGATACACTGAAGCTTTCTTT.

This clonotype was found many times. CDR3 in DNA: TGTGCCATCAGTGACCGGACTAGGTCCCCCGACGGGGGAAATGAGCAGTTCTTC. This sequence encodes CAISDRTRSPDGGNEQFF. The chain joins TRBV10-3 to TRBJ2-1; 7 nucleotides align to TRBD2. The germline CDR1 and CDR2 sequences are ENHRY and SYGVKD. The V gene end was trimmed by 3 bases and the J gene end by 7 bases; junction bases not matched to a gene: 18. The CDR3 has 18 residues.

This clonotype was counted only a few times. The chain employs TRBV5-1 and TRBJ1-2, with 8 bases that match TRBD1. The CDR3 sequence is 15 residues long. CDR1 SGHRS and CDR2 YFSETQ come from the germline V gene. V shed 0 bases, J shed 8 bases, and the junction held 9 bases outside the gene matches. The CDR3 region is CASSLVRQGSGGYTF. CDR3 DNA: TGCGCCAGCAGCTTGGTTCGACAGGGGAGTGGCGGCTACACCTTC.

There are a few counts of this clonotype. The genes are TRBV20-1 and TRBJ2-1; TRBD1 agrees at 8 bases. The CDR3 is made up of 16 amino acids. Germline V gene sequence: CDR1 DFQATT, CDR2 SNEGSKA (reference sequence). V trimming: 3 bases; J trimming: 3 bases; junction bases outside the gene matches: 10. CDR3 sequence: CSARDPTGGIYNEQFF. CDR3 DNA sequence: TGCAGTGCTAGGGACCCCACAGGGGGAATCTACAATGAGCAGTTCTTC.

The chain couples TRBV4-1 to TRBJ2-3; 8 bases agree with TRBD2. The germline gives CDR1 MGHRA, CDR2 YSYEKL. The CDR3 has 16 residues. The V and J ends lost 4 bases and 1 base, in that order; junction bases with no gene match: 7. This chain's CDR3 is CASSREAAGGTDTQYF. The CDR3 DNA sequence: TGCGCCAGCAGCCGGGAGGCAGCGGGGGGCACAGATACGCAGTATTTT.

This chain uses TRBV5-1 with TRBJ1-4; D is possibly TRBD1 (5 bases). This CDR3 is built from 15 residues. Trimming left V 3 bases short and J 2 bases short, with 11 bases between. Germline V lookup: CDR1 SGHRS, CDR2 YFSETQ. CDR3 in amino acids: CASSWGLGTNEKLFF. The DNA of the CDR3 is TGCGCCAGCAGCTGGGGGTTGGGGACTAATGAAAAACTGTTTTTT.

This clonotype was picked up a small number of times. CDR3 residues: CASRTSSYEQYF. In nucleotides, the CDR3 is TGCGCCAGCAGAACGAGCTCCTACGAGCAGTACTTC. V is TRBV5-1 and J is TRBJ2-7; no reliable D call. This CDR3 contains 12 residues. CDR1 is SGHRS and CDR2 is YFSETQ in the germline V gene. Trimming took 5 bases from V and 0 from J, leaving 6 bases between them.

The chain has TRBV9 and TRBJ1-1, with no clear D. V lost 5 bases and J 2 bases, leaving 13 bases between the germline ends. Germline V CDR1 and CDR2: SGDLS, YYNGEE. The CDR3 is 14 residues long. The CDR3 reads CASRALTPNTEAFF. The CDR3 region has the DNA TGTGCCAGCAGAGCGTTGACCCCAAACACTGAAGCTTTCTTT.

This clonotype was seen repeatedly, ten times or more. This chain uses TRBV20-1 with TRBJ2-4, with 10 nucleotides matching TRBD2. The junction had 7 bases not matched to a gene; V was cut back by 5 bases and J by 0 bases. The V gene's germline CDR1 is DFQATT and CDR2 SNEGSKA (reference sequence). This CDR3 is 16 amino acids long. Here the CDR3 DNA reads TGCAGTGCTCCAGGGACTAGCGCTCTAGCCAAAAACATTCAGTACTTC. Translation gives CSAPGTSALAKNIQYF.

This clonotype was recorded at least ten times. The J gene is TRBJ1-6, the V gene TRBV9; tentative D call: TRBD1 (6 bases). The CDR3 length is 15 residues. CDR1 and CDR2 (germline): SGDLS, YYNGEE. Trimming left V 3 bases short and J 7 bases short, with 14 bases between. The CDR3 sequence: CASSEGGLPNSPLHF. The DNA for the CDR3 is TGTGCCAGCAGCGAGGGGGGACTGCCGAATTCACCCCTCCACTTT.

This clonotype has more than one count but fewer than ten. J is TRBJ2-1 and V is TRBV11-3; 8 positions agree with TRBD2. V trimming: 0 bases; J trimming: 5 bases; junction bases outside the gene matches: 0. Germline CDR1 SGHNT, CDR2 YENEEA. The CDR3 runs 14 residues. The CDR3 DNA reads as TGTGCCAGCAGCTTAGAACTAGCGGACAATGAGCAGTTCTTC. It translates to CASSLELADNEQFF.